Here is one TCR beta chain with its context. This CDR3 is 14 amino acids long. V gave up 3 bases and J gave up 2 bases; unmatched junction bases: 3. CDR1 and CDR2 (germline): SEHNR, FQNEAQ (reference sequence). The data derive from a study of cytomegalovirus exposure and HLA in healthy donors. The PCR had 60 Vbeta and 13 Jbeta primers. Clones were read by immunoSEQ multiplex PCR, and TCRdb kept only the in-frame ones, dropping some. The sample table sets out about 88,000 clones. Sequencing was done on a sample of PBMCs. The receptor's source is a girl aged 5 to 17 in good health and CMV-seropositive. The chain joins TRBV7-9 to TRBJ1-2, with 7 bases lining up with TRBD1. Written as DNA, the CDR3 is TGTGCCAGCAGCTTTACACAGGGGAACTATGGCTACACCTTC. Protein sequence: CASSFTQGNYGYTF.